The 11 T cell receptor beta chains presented below share a single source sample, sequenced in a study of T cell clonality in common variable immunodeficiency. Findings and caveats of the study: Common variable immunodeficiency TCR beta sequences reportedly had fewer deletions and N-nucleotide insertions.

Profiling relied on immunoSEQ multiplex PCR, and the TCRdb table lists in-frame clones only, not all of them. The sample includes tens of thousands of clones, none of them occurring once. No antigen has been identified for these receptors. The sequenced material came from peripheral blood mononuclear cells. The receptor set was obtained from a human donor with common variable immunodeficiency.

This clone was seen many times. The read comes to an end 3 residues before the CDR3 does, leaving the germline J gene to fill in the end. This chain connects TRBV5-1 to TRBJ1-1; 7 positions agree with TRBD1. V was clipped by 4 bases and J by 2 bases; unmatched bases: 8. Germline CDR1 SGHRS, CDR2 YFSETQ. The CDR3 consists of 15 residues. Here the CDR3 reads CASSPGDRLNTEAFF. The DNA read from the CDR3 is TGCGCCAGCAGCCCAGGGGACAGACTAAACACTGAA.

This clone was recorded at least ten times. The CDR3 end falls 3 residues outside the read, so it is completed with the germline J gene. The rearrangement joins TRBV5-1 to TRBJ1-6, with 9 bases aligning to TRBD1. Germline V gene lookup returns CDR1 SGHRS and CDR2 YFSETQ. Trimming at V came to 5 bases and at J to 9 bases, leaving 12 bases not matched to a gene. The CDR3 spans 16 residues. CDR3 bases read: TGCGCCAGCAGGGAAGAGGGACAGGGCGCATTTTCACCC. Amino acid sequence: CASREEGQGAFSP. The whole CDR3 sequence reads CASREEGQGAFSPLHF.

This clone has more than one count but fewer than ten. With the read ending 3 residues before the CDR3 end, the germline J gene is used to fill in that end. The genes are TRBV30 and TRBJ1-1; D is possibly TRBD1 (6 bases). CDR1 is GTSNPN and CDR2 is SVGIG in the germline V gene (reference sequence). V was trimmed by 5 bases and J by 2 bases, leaving 12 bases between them. This CDR3 has 13 residues. The sequenced part of the CDR3 DNA is TGTGCCTGGGAGGACAGCCTTAACACTGAA. Residues: CAWEDSLNTE. The full CDR3 protein is CAWEDSLNTEAFF.

This clone was observed at least ten times. Read data end 3 residues before the CDR3 end; the end is taken from the germline J gene. The chain employs TRBV3-1 (or the pseudogene TRBV3-2) and TRBJ2-1; the match to TRBD2 covers 8 bases. J lost 3 bases, V lost 0 bases, and 10 bases had no gene match. Germline V lookup: CDR1 LGHDT, CDR2 YNNKEL (reference sequence). CDR3 length: 18 residues. The DNA read from the CDR3 is TGTGCCAGCAGCCAAGATAGGGCGCGGGGGGACCTCTACAATGAG. Its protein is CASSQDRARGDLYNE. The whole CDR3 protein reads CASSQDRARGDLYNEQFF.

Of note for this clone: The missing CDR3 end, 3 residues past where the read stops, is filled in from the germline J gene. Other DNA sequences within the sample encode an identical CDR3. The rearrangement uses TRBV18 and TRBJ2-7, with 7 nucleotides matching TRBD1. There are 15 residues in the CDR3. The trim removed 5 bases at V and 2 bases at J, leaving 9 bases unmatched. The V gene's germline CDR1 is KGHSH and CDR2 LQKENI. The CDR3 DNA, read in part, is TGTGCCAGCTCAGGAAGACAGGGTCAAGCCTACGAG. This gives the protein CASSGRQGQAYE. From start to end, the CDR3 is CASSGRQGQAYEQYF.

This clone has a handful of counts. The read stops 3 residues short of the end of the CDR3; the missing end is completed from the germline J gene. The J gene is TRBJ2-5, the V gene TRBV7-2; 9 bases are shared with TRBD2. The ends lost 6 bases at V and 1 base at J; junction bases unmatched: 6. The CDR3 has 15 amino acids. Germline V CDR1 and CDR2: SGHTA, FQGNSA. CDR3 DNA (partial): TGTGCCAGCAGGAAACCGGGACTAGCCCAAGAGACC. Translated: CASRKPGLAQET. The entire CDR3 reads CASRKPGLAQETQYF.

The sample holds a few counts of this clone. The read comes to an end 3 residues before the CDR3 does, leaving the germline J gene to fill in the end. The chain recombines TRBV7-9 with TRBJ1-1; the D gene is possibly TRBD1 (5 bases). Germline values: CDR1 SEHNR, CDR2 FQNEAQ (reference sequence). The CDR3 contains 15 residues. The sequenced part of the CDR3 DNA is TGTGCCAGCAGCTTAAATATAGGGACTCGATTAGCA. This gives the protein CASSLNIGTRLA. The whole CDR3 is CASSLNIGTRLAAFF.

A note on this clone: Coverage ceases 3 residues before the CDR3 finishes, and the germline J gene fills in the end. This chain joins TRBV7-2 and TRBJ2-7, with 10 bases matching TRBD1. From germline, CDR1 is SGHTA and CDR2 FQGNSA. After removal of 5 bases from V and 2 bases from J, the junction contained 3 bases not matched to a gene. This CDR3 region has 14 residues. The CDR3 protein is CASSADRGAYEQYF. The sequenced CDR3 bases are TGTGCCAGCAGCGCGGACAGGGGGGCCTACGAG.

This clone was recorded a few times. With the read ending 3 residues before the CDR3 end, the germline J gene is used to fill in that end. The chain recombines TRBV20-1 with TRBJ1-2, with no clear D. Germline assignment: CDR1 DFQATT and CDR2 SNEGSKA (reference sequence). V was shortened by 3 bases and J by 4 bases, with 9 bases between the two germline ends. The CDR3 is 12 amino acids. CDR3 sequence: CSASSPSYGYTF. The covered CDR3 bases are TGCAGTGCTAGTTCCCCATCCTATGGC.

In this sample, this clone turned up a few times. The read finishes 3 residues shy of the CDR3 end, and the germline J gene is used to complete it. The V gene is TRBV6-2 or TRBV6-3, the J gene TRBJ2-1; TRBD2 agrees at 9 bases. V lost 2 bases and J lost 9; bases outside the gene matches: 14. CDR3 length: 17 amino acids. Germline V CDR1 and CDR2: MNHEY, SVGEGT. The CDR3 bases that were read are TGTGCCAGCAGTTACGGGGTTCTAGCGGGACTCGAAAGTGAG. It yields the protein CASSYGVLAGLESE. The complete CDR3 protein is CASSYGVLAGLESEQFF.

This clone was seen only a few times. The read gets to within 3 residues of the CDR3 end, and the germline J gene fills in the rest. J is TRBJ1-1 and V is TRBV19; 9 bases align to TRBD1. V lost 6 bases and J lost 4; bases outside the gene matches: 6. Germline V gives CDR1 LNHDA, CDR2 SQIVND (reference sequence). The CDR3 totals 14 residues. Incomplete CDR3 DNA: TGTGCCAGTAGCCTACAGGGGGCCGGCACTGAA. Encoded protein: CASSLQGAGTE. In full, the CDR3 reads CASSLQGAGTEAFF.